The clone carrying this TCR beta chain was detected only a few times. Its antigen is as yet unknown. This entry belongs to a study of early T cells in non-severe SARS-CoV-2 infection. Study observations and caveats: Anti-spike CD8 specificities were favored by VDJdb matching, whose results missed private and CD4 specificities.

Individually, cDNA molecules had unique molecular identifiers attached to them. TCRdb called the 5' RACE reads again in MiXCR, with one record for every CDR3 protein. Of over 85,000 distinct CDR3 sequences in the sample, about 15% are singletons; the top ten hold over 0.95%. The CDR3 runs to 15 residues. Germline loops: CDR1 SGHTA, CDR2 FQGNSA. V lost 7 bases, J lost 3 bases, and 17 bases lay in between. The specimen was whole blood. The origin of this receptor is an adult who was a healthcare worker with PCR-confirmed SARS-CoV-2 infection or an uninfected control (not recorded which). The chain is built from TRBV7-2 and TRBJ2-3; possible D gene TRBD1, 6 bases. The CDR3, as DNA: TGTGCCAGCACCTACAATGGCAGGGGAACAGATACGCAGTATTTT. Translation gives CASTYNGRGTDTQYF.